One T cell receptor beta chain is described in this entry. This CDR3 has 13 residues. Trimming took 6 bases from V and 6 from J; bases not matched to a gene: 6. Germline V CDR1 and CDR2: MNHEY, SVGAGI. This record belongs to a study of blood T cell repertoires in COVID-19. Study-wide context: T cells, B-cell-depleted T cells, or PBMCs provided the cDNA or gDNA that served as material.

Source study methods: Cell counts per sample came from amplifying reference gene primers. The protocol was immunoSEQ multiplex PCR, while the TCRdb copy is restricted to in-frame clones and leaves out a portion. V and J calls and clone size are given by that table; D and trimming were obtained from the DNA. Of roughly 130,000 clones in the sample, 90% were seen once. The sequence was collected from a man aged 45-65 years with active COVID-19. The V gene is TRBV6-5, the J gene TRBJ1-2; 8 bases align to TRBD1. The sequenced material came from peripheral blood. The CDR3 region has the DNA TGTGCCAGCAGCTGGACAGGGAATGATGGCTACACCTTC. Its protein product is CASSWTGNDGYTF.